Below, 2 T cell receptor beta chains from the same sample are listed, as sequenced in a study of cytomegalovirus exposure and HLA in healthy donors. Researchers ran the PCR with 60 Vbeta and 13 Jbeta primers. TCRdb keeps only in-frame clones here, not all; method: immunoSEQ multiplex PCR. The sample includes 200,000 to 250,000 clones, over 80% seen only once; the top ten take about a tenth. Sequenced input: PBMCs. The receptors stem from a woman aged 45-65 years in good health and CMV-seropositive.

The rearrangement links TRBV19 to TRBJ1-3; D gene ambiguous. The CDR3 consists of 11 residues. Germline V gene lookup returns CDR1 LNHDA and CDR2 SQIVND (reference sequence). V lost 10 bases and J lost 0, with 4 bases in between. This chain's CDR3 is CATFSGNTIYF. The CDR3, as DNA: TGTGCCACCTTCTCTGGAAACACCATATATTTT. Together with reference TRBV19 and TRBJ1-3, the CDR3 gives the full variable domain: DGGITQSPKYLFRKEGQNVTLSCEQNLNHDAMYWYRQDPGQGLRLIYYSQIVNDFQKGDIAEGYSVSREKKESFPLTVTSAQKNPTAFYLCATFSGNTIYFGEGSWLTVV.

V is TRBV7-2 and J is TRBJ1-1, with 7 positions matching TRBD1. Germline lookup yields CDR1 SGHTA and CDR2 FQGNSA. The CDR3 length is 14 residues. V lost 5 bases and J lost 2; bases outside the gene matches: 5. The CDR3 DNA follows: TGTGCCAGCAGCCCAGGGGGGACTAACACTGAAGCTTTCTTT. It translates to CASSPGGTNTEAFF.